This TCR beta chain was found in a study of T cell clusters in autoimmune cytopenias. Study findings and constraints: No experiment has yet validated the function of the T cell clusters defined in silico.

Some 38,000 genome equivalents of blood DNA were amplified for TRB. One tube held mixed TRB-A and TRB-B primer pools for touch-down PCR. Reanalyzing the multiplex PCR reads, TCRdb keeps one entry per CDR3 protein, without DNA. This repertoire includes thousands of distinct CDR3 sequences. The CDR3 spans 13 residues. The V gene's germline CDR1 is SGHRS and CDR2 YFSETQ. A remark on this clonotype: The antigen is undetermined.

These data are also associated with another study on T cell repertoires in aging, cancer and after chemotherapy.

The receptor comes from a human donor with an autoimmune cytopenia or autoimmune hepatitis (not recorded which). This chain joins TRBV5-1 and TRBJ1-2. The specimen sequenced was peripheral blood. The CDR3 spells CASSLAQGYGYTF.